This is a list of T cell receptor beta chains from one sample in a study of T cells in Graves' hyperthyroidism and ophthalmopathy. In TCRdb, the multiplex PCR reads were re-called with MiXCR into one record per CDR3 protein. The repertoire holds roughly 600,000 distinct CDR3 sequences, with more than 12% as singletons. Sequencing was carried out using blood. Receptors originate from a woman between 45 and 60 years old with Graves' ophthalmopathy. The CDR3 runs from the conserved cysteine through the conserved F or W. A D gene is named only where the DNA matches it firmly. Where a row states a size, it is once, few, many or the class of an expanded clone; other rows omit it.

many,TRBJ2-5,TRBV6-2/TRBV6-3,NA,TGTGCCACCGGAACTGGGTGGGAGACCCAGTACTTC,CATGTGWETQYF
many,TRBJ2-3,TRBV11-2,NA,TGTGCCAGCAGCTTCCGATTTTCTGCAGATACGCAGTATTTT,CASSFRFSADTQYF
NA,TRBJ1-2,TRBV15,TRBD1,TGTGCCACCAGCAGAGGGCTAGGGGGCGATTCTATGGGCTACACCTTC,CATSRGLGGDSMGYTF
many,TRBJ2-1,TRBV11-2,NA,TGTGCCAGCAGCGATCTAGACAATGAGCAGTTCTTC,CASSDLDNEQFF
many,TRBJ2-5,TRBV7-2,NA,TGTGCCAGCAGCTGCCGAGCGGATGACACCCGCCAAGAGACCCAGTACTTC,CASSCRADDTRQETQYF
NA,TRBJ2-4,TRBV7-9,NA,TGTGCCAGCAGCTCAACGGTATCGAGGAGGGTCAAAAACATTCAGTACTTC,CASSSTVSRRVKNIQYF
many,TRBJ2-1,TRBV6-2/TRBV6-3,TRBD1,TGTGCCAGCAGTTACCTACGTCCGCATCTGGGACAGGGCTCCTACAATGAGCAGTTCTTC,CASSYLRPHLGQGSYNEQFF
many,TRBJ2-3,TRBV6-1,TRBD2,TGTGCCAGCAGGATTAACGGATTAGCGGGAGATACGCAGTATTTT,CASRINGLAGDTQYF
many,TRBJ2-3,TRBV3-2,NA,TGTGCCAGCAGCCAAGCGCTAGCTTCTGATACGCAGTATTTT,CASSQALASDTQYF
NA,TRBJ1-2,TRBV29-1,NA,TGCAGCGTATTGCCCAGGGGACAAACTAACTATGGCTACACCTTC,CSVLPRGQTNYGYTF
many,TRBJ2-6,TRBV6-2/TRBV6-3,TRBD1,TGTGCCAGCAGTTACATCGGACAGGGAGTCTTATCTGGGGCCAACGTCCTGACTTTC,CASSYIGQGVLSGANVLTF
NA,TRBJ2-5,TRBV20-1,TRBD2,TGCAGTGCTAGCGGGGCTAGCGGGAGTGAGACCCAGTACTTC,CSASGASGSETQYF
NA,TRBJ2-5,TRBV4-3,NA,TGCGCCAGCAGCCAAGATGAGGGGGAGAAGACCCAGTACTTC,CASSQDEGEKTQYF
many,TRBJ2-7,TRBV20-1,TRBD2,TGCAGTGCTAGGTGGACTAGCGGCTCCTACGAGCAGTACTTC,CSARWTSGSYEQYF
NA,TRBJ1-2,TRBV9,TRBD1,TGTGCCAGCAGCGTAGCAGGGGGCTACTATGGCTACACCTTC,CASSVAGGYYGYTF
NA,TRBJ1-1,TRBV12-3/TRBV12-4,NA,TGTGCCAGCAGTCGGACACGAGCCATGAACACTGAAGCTTTCTTT,CASSRTRAMNTEAFF
many,TRBJ2-3,TRBV3-1,TRBD2,TGTGCCAGCAGCCACGGGAGGGCGGCAGATACGCAGTATTTT,CASSHGRAADTQYF
many,TRBJ2-5,TRBV6-1,TRBD1,TGTGCCAGCAGTTCGGATACGGGACAGCAAGAGACCCAGTACTTC,CASSSDTGQQETQYF
many,TRBJ2-1,TRBV15,NA,TGTGCCACCAGCGGGCAGGGGCGATACAATGAGCAGTTCTTC,CATSGQGRYNEQFF
many,TRBJ2-3,TRBV29-1,NA,TGCAGCGTTTACGAAATGGGCACAGATACGCAGTATTTT,CSVYEMGTDTQYF
NA,TRBJ2-3,TRBV7-9,TRBD2,TGTGCCAGCAGCCAGAGGACTAGCGGGAGTCGGAGCACAGATACGCAGTATTTT,CASSQRTSGSRSTDTQYF
few,TRBJ1-2,TRBV20-1,TRBD1,TGCAGTGCTGAAAACCCGGGACAGGGATGGTATGGCTACACCTTC,CSAENPGQGWYGYTF
NA,TRBJ2-1,TRBV4-2,TRBD2,TGTGCCAGCAGCCAAGACGGATGGACTAGCGGATCCAATGAGCAGTTCTTC,CASSQDGWTSGSNEQFF
many,TRBJ2-1,TRBV11-1,TRBD2,TGTGCCAGCAGCATCCGACTAGCGGACTCCTACAATGAGCAGTTCTTC,CASSIRLADSYNEQFF
NA,TRBJ2-7,TRBV6-2/TRBV6-3,NA,TGTGCCAGCAGTTACCATTGGCAGGGGCCTGATCGAGAGCAGTACTTC,CASSYHWQGPDREQYF